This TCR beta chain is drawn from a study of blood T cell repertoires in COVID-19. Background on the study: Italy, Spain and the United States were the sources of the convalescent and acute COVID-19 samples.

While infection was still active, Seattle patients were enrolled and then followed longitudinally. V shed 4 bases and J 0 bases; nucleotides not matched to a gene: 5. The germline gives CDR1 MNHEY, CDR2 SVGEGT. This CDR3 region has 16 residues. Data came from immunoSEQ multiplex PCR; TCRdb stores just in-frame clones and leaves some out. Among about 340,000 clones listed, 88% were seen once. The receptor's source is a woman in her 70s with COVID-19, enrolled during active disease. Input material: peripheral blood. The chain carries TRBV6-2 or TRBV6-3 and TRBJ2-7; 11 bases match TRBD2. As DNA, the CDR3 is TGTGCCAGCAGTTCACTTCTAGCGGGGGGCTCCTACGAGCAGTACTTC. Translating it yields CASSSLLAGGSYEQYF.